These T cell receptor beta chains were read from a single sample in a study of T cell responses to AZD1222 COVID-19 vaccine. The data were produced by immunoSEQ multiplex PCR, yet TCRdb's version contains in-frame clones alone and is incomplete. The repertoire holds approximately 65,000 clones, approximately 80% seen once, with around an eighth in the top ten. This specimen was peripheral blood, taken on day 0 of AZD1222 vaccination. The receptors come from an adult in good health. Each CDR3 is given with its conserved first and last residue. A D gene is named only where the DNA matches it firmly. Clone size appears in some rows only: once, few, many, or a class for an expanded clone.

d_call: NA; j_call: TRBJ1-2; v_call: TRBV21-1; clone_size: NA; cdr3_nt: TGTGCCAGCAGCAAAGGCTTACGGTTCGATTATGGCTACACCTTC; cdr3_aa: CASSKGLRFDYGYTF
d_call: NA; j_call: TRBJ2-5; v_call: TRBV28; clone_size: NA; cdr3_nt: TGTGCCAGCAGTGCGAGGTGGCAGTACCAAGAGACCCAGTACTTC; cdr3_aa: CASSARWQYQETQYF
d_call: NA; j_call: TRBJ1-4; v_call: TRBV28; clone_size: NA; cdr3_nt: TGTGCCAGCAGTGCCGGGACGGTCAATGAAAAACTGTTTTTT; cdr3_aa: CASSAGTVNEKLFF
d_call: NA; j_call: TRBJ2-3; v_call: TRBV30; clone_size: NA; cdr3_nt: TGTGCCTGGAGTGTACTGGGGATAAGGCAAGATACGCAGTATTTT; cdr3_aa: CAWSVLGIRQDTQYF
d_call: TRBD1; j_call: TRBJ1-1; v_call: TRBV6-6; clone_size: NA; cdr3_nt: TGTGCCAGCAGTTTCGACAGGGCCGGGAACACTGAAGCTTTCTTT; cdr3_aa: CASSFDRAGNTEAFF
d_call: NA; j_call: TRBJ2-2; v_call: TRBV9; clone_size: NA; cdr3_nt: TGTGCCAGCAGCGTAGAATCTCGGGGCCACACCGGGGAGCTGTTTTTT; cdr3_aa: CASSVESRGHTGELFF
d_call: NA; j_call: TRBJ2-7; v_call: TRBV7-2; clone_size: few; cdr3_nt: TGTGCCAGCAGCTCAGAACAGGGATCCTACGAGCAGTACTTC; cdr3_aa: CASSSEQGSYEQYF
d_call: TRBD1; j_call: TRBJ1-2; v_call: TRBV6-5; clone_size: NA; cdr3_nt: TGTGCCAGCAGTTTTTTCCCGGGACAGAGTAACTATGGCTACACCTTC; cdr3_aa: CASSFFPGQSNYGYTF
d_call: NA; j_call: TRBJ2-6; v_call: TRBV27; clone_size: NA; cdr3_nt: TGTGCCAGCAGTTTATCGGCAATACAATTATCTGGGGCCAACGTCCTGACTTTC; cdr3_aa: CASSLSAIQLSGANVLTF
d_call: TRBD1; j_call: TRBJ2-5; v_call: TRBV19; clone_size: NA; cdr3_nt: TGTGCCAGCAGGGACAGACAAGAGACCCAGTACTTC; cdr3_aa: CASRDRQETQYF
d_call: NA; j_call: TRBJ1-1; v_call: TRBV3-1/TRBV3-2; clone_size: NA; cdr3_nt: TGTGCCAGCAGCCAAGGTCGGCAGACCACTGAAGCTTTCTTT; cdr3_aa: CASSQGRQTTEAFF